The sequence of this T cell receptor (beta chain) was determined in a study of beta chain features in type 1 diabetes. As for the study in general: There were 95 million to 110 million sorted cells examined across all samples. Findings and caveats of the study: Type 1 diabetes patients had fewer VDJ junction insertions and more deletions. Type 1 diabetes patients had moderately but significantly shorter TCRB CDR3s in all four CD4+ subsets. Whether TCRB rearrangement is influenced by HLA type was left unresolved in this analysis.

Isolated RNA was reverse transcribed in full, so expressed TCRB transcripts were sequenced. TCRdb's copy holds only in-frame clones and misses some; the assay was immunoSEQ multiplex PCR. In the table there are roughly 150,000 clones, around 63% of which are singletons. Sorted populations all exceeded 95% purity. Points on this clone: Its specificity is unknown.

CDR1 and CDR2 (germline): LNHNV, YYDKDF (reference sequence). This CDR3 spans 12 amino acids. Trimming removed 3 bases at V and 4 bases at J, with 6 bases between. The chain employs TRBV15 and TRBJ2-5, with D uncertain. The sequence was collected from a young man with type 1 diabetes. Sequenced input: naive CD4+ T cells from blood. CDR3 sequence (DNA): TGTGCCACCAGCAGTCAGAGAGAGACCCAGTACTTC. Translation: CATSSQRETQYF.